The 6 T cell receptor beta chains below were found in one sample sequenced in a study of blood T cell repertoires in COVID-19. Profiled with immunoSEQ multiplex PCR; TCRdb holds only in-frame clones, not every one. Here the sample spans about 190,000 clones, 84% being singletons. Sequencing was performed on peripheral blood. All receptors come from a woman in her sixties or seventies with active or convalescent COVID-19.

The gene calls are TRBV3-1 (or the pseudogene TRBV3-2) and TRBJ2-7, with 13 positions matching TRBD2. Germline lookup yields CDR1 LGHDT and CDR2 YNNKEL (reference sequence). This CDR3 has 18 residues. Trimming took 0 bases from V and 2 from J; bases not matched to a gene: 7. The CDR3 sequence: CASSQEGWTSGSPYEQYF. As DNA, the CDR3 is TGTGCCAGCAGCCAAGAGGGGTGGACTAGCGGGAGCCCCTACGAGCAGTACTTC.

The V call is TRBV4-1, the J call TRBJ1-2; 7 bases fit TRBD1. Germline trimming cut 1 base from V and 5 bases from J; bases unmatched to any gene: 7. The CDR3 length is 15 residues. Germline V gene data show CDR1 as MGHRA and CDR2 as YSYEKL. Here the CDR3 reads CASSQGQGAIYGYTF. CDR3 DNA sequence: TGCGCCAGCAGCCAAGGACAGGGTGCTATTTATGGCTACACCTTC.

The V and J genes are TRBV7-3 and TRBJ2-7; TRBD1 might be the D (6 bases). V was trimmed by 2 bases and J by 7 bases, leaving 12 bases between them. CDR3 length equals 13 residues. CDR1 is SGHTA and CDR2 is FQGTGA in the germline V gene. The CDR3 loop reads CASSLGQGREQYF. DNA for the CDR3: TGTGCCAGCAGCTTAGGGCAGGGGAGAGAGCAGTACTTC. Using reference TRBV7-3 and TRBJ2-7 for the parts outside the CDR3, the full variable domain is GAGVSQTPSNKVTEKGKYVELRCDPISGHTALYWYRQSLGQGPEFLIYFQGTGAADDSGLPNDRFFAVRPEGSVSTLKIQRTERGDSAVYLCASSLGQGREQYFGPGTRLTVT.

V and J are TRBV19 and TRBJ2-5, with TRBD1 matching 12 bases. The germline V gene has CDR1 LNHDA and CDR2 SQIVND (reference sequence). The CDR3 has 16 residues. J gave up 5 bases and V 1 base, and 5 bases lay outside the gene matches. The CDR3 loop reads CASSIGGTGGRETQYF. The CDR3 DNA reads TGTGCCAGTAGTATAGGAGGGACAGGGGGCAGGGAGACCCAGTACTTC.

This chain joins TRBV6-5 and TRBJ2-2; weak D call: TRBD2 (5 bases). The CDR3 is 15 residues long. Germline V gives CDR1 MNHEY, CDR2 SVGAGI. Trimming took 8 bases from V and 0 from J, leaving 13 bases between them. CDR3 nucleotides: TGTGCCAGCGCGGGCCGGCCGTCGAACACCGGGGAGCTGTTTTTT. Protein: CASAGRPSNTGELFF.

This chain connects TRBV2 to TRBJ1-1; the match to TRBD1 covers 9 bases. Unmatched junction bases numbered 5, after V lost 8 bases and J lost 1 base. This CDR3 contains 14 residues. The germline CDR1 and CDR2 sequences are SNHLY and FYNNEI. DNA for the CDR3: TGTGCCAGCGGCCGGGACAGGGCGAACACTGAAGCTTTCTTT. Its protein product is CASGRDRANTEAFF.